This T cell receptor beta chain was captured by sequencing in a study of control samples from healthy donors and cancer patients. Here immunoSEQ multiplex PCR was the method, and the copy in TCRdb shows in-frame clones only, minus some. The sample has about 2,500 clones, about 98% seen once. V was shortened by 5 bases and J by 5 bases, with 25 bases between the two germline ends. The CDR3 contains 17 residues. From germline, CDR1 is SGHRS and CDR2 YFSETQ. The chain carries TRBV5-1 and TRBJ2-5, with D perhaps matching TRBD1 (6 bases). This sequence was found in a man between 65 and 85 years old with head and neck cancer. The sequencing sample was made of PBMCs. CDR3 protein: CASRSPWGPTVEETQYF. Here the CDR3 DNA reads TGCGCCAGCAGGTCCCCATGGGGGCCAACGGTGGAGGAGACCCAGTACTTC.